Only a few counts were recorded for the clone carrying this TCR beta chain. What it binds is unknown. The sample comes from a study of T-cell memory formation after mild COVID-19. Whole-study findings and limits: Clones that contracted from day 15 to 85 had balanced CD4/CD8; later expanders were CD4+ biased.

CDR1 DFQATT and CDR2 SNEGSKA come from the germline V gene (reference sequence). With V trimmed by 2 bases and J by 3 bases, 7 bases remained unmatched. The CDR3 consists of 14 residues. From 5'RACE with constant-segment primers came TCR alpha and TCR beta cDNA libraries that carried sample barcodes and UMIs. In TCRdb, the 5' RACE reads were re-called with MiXCR into one record per CDR3 protein. The table shows about 110,000 distinct CDR3 sequences, with over 15% occurring only once. The J gene is TRBJ2-7, the V gene TRBV20-1, with 7 bases fitting TRBD1. This TCR came from a man aged 18 to 29 who had mild COVID-19 (a few samples of this study predate the infection). Cell type and time point are not known. Material: PBMCs or a T cell subset sorted from them (not recorded which). The CDR3 coding sequence is TGCAGTGCTAGATCGCGACAGGGCCGCTACGAGCAGTACTTC. Its translation: CSARSRQGRYEQYF.